The rows below give T cell receptor beta chains drawn from one sample of a study of PD-1 blockade in classical Hodgkin lymphoma. Clones were sequenced by immunoSEQ multiplex PCR, and TCRdb holds only the in-frame ones, with some missing. The sample has around 50,000 clones, about three quarters seen once. The sequences come from peripheral blood mononuclear cells (PBMCs), collected before the fourth cycle of nivolumab. These TCRs come from a human donor with classical Hodgkin lymphoma. Each CDR3 is given with its conserved first and last residue. The order of the fields is clone size, V gene, D gene, J gene, CDR3 protein, CDR3 DNA. D genes are given only for firm matches. Some rows have no size entry. The others give once, few or many, or a class for an expanded clone.

clone_size: many; v_call: TRBV19; d_call: -; j_call: TRBJ2-3; cdr3_aa: CASSGTTDTQYF; cdr3_nt: TGTGCCAGTAGTGGGACAACAGATACGCAGTATTTT
clone_size: many; v_call: TRBV28; d_call: TRBD1; j_call: TRBJ2-5; cdr3_aa: CASSLRGTGVDDGGETQYF; cdr3_nt: TGTGCCAGCAGTTTAAGGGGGACAGGGGTCGACGACGGGGGAGAGACCCAGTACTTC
clone_size: -; v_call: TRBV27; d_call: -; j_call: TRBJ2-3; cdr3_aa: CASSLMSLPTDTQYF; cdr3_nt: TGTGCCAGCAGTTTGATGAGCCTCCCCACAGATACGCAGTATTTT
clone_size: -; v_call: TRBV19; d_call: -; j_call: TRBJ2-3; cdr3_aa: CASSQDSADTQYF; cdr3_nt: TGTGCCAGTAGCCAGGACAGCGCAGATACGCAGTATTTT
clone_size: -; v_call: TRBV18; d_call: TRBD1; j_call: TRBJ2-2; cdr3_aa: CASSSGTGDTGELFF; cdr3_nt: TGTGCCAGCTCATCCGGGACAGGGGACACCGGGGAGCTGTTTTTT
clone_size: few; v_call: TRBV28; d_call: TRBD1; j_call: TRBJ2-3; cdr3_aa: CATTGVEDTQYF; cdr3_nt: TGTGCCACCACAGGGGTGGAGGATACGCAGTATTTT
clone_size: -; v_call: TRBV13; d_call: TRBD2; j_call: TRBJ2-7; cdr3_aa: CASSLGLAGYEQYF; cdr3_nt: TGTGCCAGCAGCCTGGGACTAGCGGGATACGAGCAGTACTTC
clone_size: -; v_call: TRBV9; d_call: TRBD2; j_call: TRBJ2-1; cdr3_aa: CASMSGVGTTSGTYNEQFF; cdr3_nt: TGTGCCAGCATGTCGGGGGTGGGGACTACTAGCGGGACCTACAATGAGCAGTTCTTC
clone_size: few; v_call: TRBV28; d_call: -; j_call: TRBJ2-5; cdr3_aa: CASSHPDETQETQYF; cdr3_nt: TGTGCCAGCAGTCACCCGGACGAGACCCAAGAGACCCAGTACTTC
clone_size: few; v_call: TRBV29-1; d_call: TRBD2; j_call: TRBJ2-5; cdr3_aa: CSVDSGSTETQYF; cdr3_nt: TGCAGCGTTGATAGCGGGAGTACAGAGACCCAGTACTTC
clone_size: -; v_call: TRBV5-1; d_call: TRBD1; j_call: TRBJ2-3; cdr3_aa: CASSRTGGGTDTQYF; cdr3_nt: TGCGCCAGCAGTCGAACAGGGGGCGGCACAGATACGCAGTATTTT
clone_size: -; v_call: TRBV5-1; d_call: -; j_call: TRBJ2-1; cdr3_aa: CASSLVPGANEQFF; cdr3_nt: TGCGCCAGCAGCTTGGTACCAGGGGCGAATGAGCAGTTCTTC
clone_size: -; v_call: TRBV2; d_call: -; j_call: TRBJ2-3; cdr3_aa: CASSEGWLSDTQYF; cdr3_nt: TGTGCCAGCAGTGAAGGGTGGCTGTCAGATACGCAGTATTTT
clone_size: -; v_call: TRBV5-8; d_call: TRBD2; j_call: TRBJ2-5; cdr3_aa: CASRRMTSGRETQYF; cdr3_nt: TGTGCCAGCAGGAGGATGACTAGCGGGAGAGAGACCCAGTACTTC
clone_size: -; v_call: TRBV29-1; d_call: -; j_call: TRBJ2-3; cdr3_aa: CSVELGDTQYF; cdr3_nt: TGCAGCGTTGAATTGGGAGATACGCAGTATTTT
clone_size: -; v_call: TRBV7-9; d_call: -; j_call: TRBJ2-5; cdr3_aa: CASSPLLAQYF; cdr3_nt: TGTGCCAGCAGCCCATTGTTGGCCCAGTACTTC
clone_size: -; v_call: TRBV27; d_call: -; j_call: TRBJ2-7; cdr3_aa: CASSLVGSYEQYF; cdr3_nt: TGTGCCAGCAGTTTAGTAGGGAGCTACGAGCAGTACTTC
clone_size: -; v_call: TRBV4-1; d_call: TRBD2; j_call: TRBJ2-7; cdr3_aa: CASSQDGTSGIYEQYF; cdr3_nt: TGCGCCAGCAGCCAAGATGGGACTAGCGGGATCTACGAGCAGTACTTC
clone_size: few; v_call: TRBV7-9; d_call: -; j_call: TRBJ2-1; cdr3_aa: CASSLAGGYEQFF; cdr3_nt: TGTGCCAGCAGCTTAGCCGGTGGTTATGAGCAGTTCTTC
clone_size: few; v_call: TRBV6-5; d_call: -; j_call: TRBJ1-1; cdr3_aa: CASSRYTEAFF; cdr3_nt: TGTGCCAGCAGTCGGTACACTGAAGCTTTCTTT
clone_size: -; v_call: TRBV6-6; d_call: TRBD2; j_call: TRBJ2-7; cdr3_aa: CASMRAGGPAGEQYF; cdr3_nt: TGTGCCAGCATGCGGGCGGGAGGGCCAGCGGGCGAGCAGTACTTC
clone_size: -; v_call: TRBV7-9; d_call: TRBD2; j_call: TRBJ2-7; cdr3_aa: CASSGGLAGEEEQYF; cdr3_nt: TGTGCCAGCAGCGGCGGACTAGCGGGAGAAGAGGAGCAGTACTTC
clone_size: -; v_call: TRBV9; d_call: TRBD2; j_call: TRBJ2-1; cdr3_aa: CASSNWDYNNEQFF; cdr3_nt: TGTGCCAGCAGCAACTGGGACTATAACAATGAGCAGTTCTTC
clone_size: -; v_call: TRBV4-3; d_call: -; j_call: TRBJ1-3; cdr3_aa: CASSQVSGSGNTIYF; cdr3_nt: TGCGCCAGCAGCCAAGTTTCAGGATCTGGAAACACCATATATTTT
clone_size: -; v_call: TRBV5-5; d_call: TRBD1; j_call: TRBJ2-2; cdr3_aa: CASSLKGAWNGELFF; cdr3_nt: TGTGCCAGCAGCTTGAAGGGGGCTTGGAACGGGGAGCTGTTTTTT
clone_size: -; v_call: TRBV6-5; d_call: TRBD1; j_call: TRBJ1-1; cdr3_aa: CASSYSTGVGTEAFF; cdr3_nt: TGTGCCAGCAGTTACTCGACAGGGGTTGGCACTGAAGCTTTCTTT
clone_size: -; v_call: TRBV18; d_call: TRBD1; j_call: TRBJ1-1; cdr3_aa: CASSVSGQGTEAFF; cdr3_nt: TGTGCCAGCTCAGTATCGGGACAGGGGACTGAAGCTTTCTTT
clone_size: -; v_call: TRBV5-6; d_call: TRBD2; j_call: TRBJ2-1; cdr3_aa: CASSLNLAVKLIF; cdr3_nt: TGTGCCAGCAGCTTGAACCTAGCGGTTAAGCTAATCTTC
clone_size: -; v_call: TRBV5-6; d_call: -; j_call: TRBJ1-2; cdr3_aa: CASSLGRGGYTF; cdr3_nt: TGTGCCAGCAGCTTGGGCAGGGGTGGCTACACCTTC
clone_size: -; v_call: TRBV5-1; d_call: -; j_call: TRBJ2-3; cdr3_aa: CASSLAVAVGSEDTQYF; cdr3_nt: TGCGCCAGCAGCTTGGCAGTCGCGGTCGGGAGTGAGGATACGCAGTATTTT
clone_size: -; v_call: TRBV9; d_call: -; j_call: TRBJ2-4; cdr3_aa: CASSVDLGNIQYF; cdr3_nt: TGTGCCAGCAGCGTAGATCTAGGGAACATTCAGTACTTC
clone_size: -; v_call: TRBV29-1; d_call: TRBD1; j_call: TRBJ1-2; cdr3_aa: CSVPSDRGSYGYTF; cdr3_nt: TGCAGCGTGCCATCGGACAGGGGTTCCTATGGCTACACCTTC
clone_size: -; v_call: TRBV19; d_call: TRBD1; j_call: TRBJ1-2; cdr3_aa: CASSPRTGGRGGYTF; cdr3_nt: TGTGCCAGTAGTCCAAGGACAGGGGGCAGGGGTGGCTACACCTTC
clone_size: -; v_call: TRBV18; d_call: -; j_call: TRBJ1-3; cdr3_aa: CASSPRNRDGDTIYF; cdr3_nt: TGTGCCAGCTCACCACGTAACAGGGATGGTGACACCATATATTTT
clone_size: -; v_call: TRBV7-2; d_call: TRBD1; j_call: TRBJ1-5; cdr3_aa: CASSLVGQGPYSNQPQHF; cdr3_nt: TGTGCCAGCAGCTTAGTGGGACAGGGCCCGTATAGCAATCAGCCCCAGCATTTT
clone_size: -; v_call: TRBV23-1; d_call: TRBD2; j_call: TRBJ2-5; cdr3_aa: CASSQRKGLAGNQETQYF; cdr3_nt: TGCGCCAGCAGTCAGAGAAAGGGACTAGCGGGAAACCAAGAGACCCAGTACTTC
clone_size: few; v_call: TRBV5-5; d_call: -; j_call: TRBJ1-5; cdr3_aa: CASSRTLAGNQPQHF; cdr3_nt: TGTGCCAGCAGCCGGACTCTGGCGGGCAATCAGCCCCAGCATTTT
clone_size: -; v_call: TRBV4-2; d_call: -; j_call: TRBJ2-5; cdr3_aa: CASSQGGIILRQETQYF; cdr3_nt: TGTGCCAGCAGCCAAGGGGGCATAATACTGCGGCAAGAGACCCAGTACTTC
clone_size: -; v_call: TRBV2; d_call: TRBD1; j_call: TRBJ2-5; cdr3_aa: CASGGQGAETQYF; cdr3_nt: TGTGCCAGCGGGGGACAGGGTGCGGAGACCCAGTACTTC
clone_size: -; v_call: TRBV4-3; d_call: -; j_call: TRBJ2-7; cdr3_aa: CASSQRTESYEQYF; cdr3_nt: TGCGCCAGCAGCCAACGGACAGAGAGCTACGAGCAGTACTTC
clone_size: -; v_call: TRBV28; d_call: -; j_call: TRBJ2-7; cdr3_aa: CASSSGREYEQYF; cdr3_nt: TGTGCCAGCAGCTCCGGTCGGGAATACGAGCAGTACTTC
clone_size: -; v_call: TRBV11-2; d_call: -; j_call: TRBJ2-1; cdr3_aa: CASSSGSYYNEQFF; cdr3_nt: TGTGCCAGCAGCTCCGGGAGCTATTACAATGAGCAGTTCTTC
clone_size: -; v_call: TRBV28; d_call: -; j_call: TRBJ1-1; cdr3_aa: CASSRGSSPEAFF; cdr3_nt: TGTGCCAGCAGTCGGGGGTCGAGTCCTGAAGCTTTCTTT
clone_size: -; v_call: TRBV2; d_call: -; j_call: TRBJ1-5; cdr3_aa: CASRKEQGNNQPQHF; cdr3_nt: TGTGCCAGCAGGAAAGAACAGGGTAACAATCAGCCCCAGCATTTT
clone_size: -; v_call: TRBV7-9; d_call: TRBD1; j_call: TRBJ2-7; cdr3_aa: CASSHWTGGNEQYF; cdr3_nt: TGTGCCAGCAGCCATTGGACAGGGGGAAACGAGCAGTACTTC
clone_size: few; v_call: TRBV28; d_call: -; j_call: TRBJ2-7; cdr3_aa: CASSLPSDGVVRYEQYF; cdr3_nt: TGTGCCAGCAGTTTACCCTCCGACGGAGTAGTACGCTACGAGCAGTACTTC
clone_size: -; v_call: TRBV5-1; d_call: TRBD2; j_call: TRBJ2-3; cdr3_aa: CASSLAFSGGVSDTQYF; cdr3_nt: TGCGCCAGCAGCTTGGCCTTTAGCGGGGGAGTATCCGATACGCAGTATTTT
clone_size: -; v_call: TRBV7-6; d_call: -; j_call: TRBJ1-5; cdr3_aa: CASSFGLNQPQHF; cdr3_nt: TGTGCCAGCAGCTTTGGACTTAATCAGCCCCAGCATTTT
clone_size: -; v_call: TRBV5-1; d_call: TRBD2; j_call: TRBJ2-2; cdr3_aa: CASSFTLAGGGTGELFF; cdr3_nt: TGCGCCAGCAGCTTTACGTTAGCGGGAGGAGGGACCGGGGAGCTGTTTTTT
clone_size: -; v_call: TRBV10-3; d_call: -; j_call: TRBJ2-3; cdr3_aa: CAISDSPDTQYF; cdr3_nt: TGTGCCATCAGTGACTCCCCGGATACGCAGTATTTT
clone_size: -; v_call: TRBV27; d_call: -; j_call: TRBJ2-6; cdr3_aa: CASSLSSGANVLTF; cdr3_nt: TGTGCCAGCAGTCTCAGCTCTGGGGCCAACGTCCTGACTTTC
clone_size: -; v_call: TRBV28; d_call: TRBD2; j_call: TRBJ2-2; cdr3_aa: CASSSFSGVAGELFF; cdr3_nt: TGTGCCAGCAGTTCTTTTAGCGGGGTGGCCGGGGAGCTGTTTTTT
clone_size: -; v_call: TRBV14; d_call: -; j_call: TRBJ1-1; cdr3_aa: CASSQVENTEAFF; cdr3_nt: TGTGCCAGCAGCCAAGTAGAGAACACTGAAGCTTTCTTT
clone_size: few; v_call: TRBV10-2; d_call: -; j_call: TRBJ1-1; cdr3_aa: CASSSGRLMNTEAFF; cdr3_nt: TGCGCCAGCAGTAGCGGCCGGCTCATGAACACTGAAGCTTTCTTT
clone_size: -; v_call: TRBV5-1; d_call: -; j_call: TRBJ2-5; cdr3_aa: CASSQGLVQETQYF; cdr3_nt: TGCGCCAGCAGCCAAGGACTCGTGCAAGAGACCCAGTACTTC
clone_size: -; v_call: TRBV7-2; d_call: -; j_call: TRBJ2-7; cdr3_aa: CASSYGLIYEQYF; cdr3_nt: TGTGCCAGCAGCTACGGACTAATCTACGAGCAGTACTTC
clone_size: -; v_call: TRBV4-1; d_call: -; j_call: TRBJ2-7; cdr3_aa: CASSQDWQSTHEQYF; cdr3_nt: TGCGCCAGCAGCCAAGATTGGCAGAGTACCCACGAGCAGTACTTC